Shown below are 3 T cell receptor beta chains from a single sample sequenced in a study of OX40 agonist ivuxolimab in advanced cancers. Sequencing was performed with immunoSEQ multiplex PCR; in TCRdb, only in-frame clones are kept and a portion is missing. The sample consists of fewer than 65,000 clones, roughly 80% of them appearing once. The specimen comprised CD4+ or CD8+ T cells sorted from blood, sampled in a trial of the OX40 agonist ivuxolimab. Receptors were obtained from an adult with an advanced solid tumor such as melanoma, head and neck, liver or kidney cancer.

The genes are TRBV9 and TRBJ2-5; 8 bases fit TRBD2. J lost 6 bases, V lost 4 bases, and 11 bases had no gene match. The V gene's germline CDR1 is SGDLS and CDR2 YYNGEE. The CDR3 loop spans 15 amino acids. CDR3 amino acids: CASSPERAGGQTQYF. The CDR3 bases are TGTGCCAGCAGCCCCGAACGGGCGGGAGGACAGACCCAGTACTTC.

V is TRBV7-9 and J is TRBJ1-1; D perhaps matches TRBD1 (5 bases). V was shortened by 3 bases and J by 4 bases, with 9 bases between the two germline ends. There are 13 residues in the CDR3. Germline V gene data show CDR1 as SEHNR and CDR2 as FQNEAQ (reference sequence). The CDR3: CASSFMQGTEAFF. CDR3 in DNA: TGTGCCAGCAGCTTCATGCAGGGCACTGAAGCTTTCTTT. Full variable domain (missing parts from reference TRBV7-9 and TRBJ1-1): DTGVSQNPRHKITKRGQNVTFRCDPISEHNRLYWYRQTLGQGPEFLTYFQNEAQLEKSRLLSDRFSAERPKGSFSTLEIQRTEQGDSAMYLCASSFMQGTEAFFGQGTRLTVV.

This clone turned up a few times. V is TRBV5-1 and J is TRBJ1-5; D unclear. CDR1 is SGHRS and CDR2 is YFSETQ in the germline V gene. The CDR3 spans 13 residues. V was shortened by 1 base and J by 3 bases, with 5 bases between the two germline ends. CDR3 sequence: CASSLLSNQPQHF. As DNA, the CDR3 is TGCGCCAGCAGCTTGCTTTCCAATCAGCCCCAGCATTTT.